The sequence of this T cell receptor (beta chain) was determined in a study of identical twins. A universal primer binding site was introduced by template switching. The final cDNA contained unique molecular identifiers. TCRdb called the 5' RACE reads again in MiXCR, with one record for every CDR3 protein. The profile shows about 890,000 distinct CDR3 sequences, 10% to 15% of them singletons. This CDR3 spans 13 amino acids. Trimming left V 4 bases short and J 3 bases short, with 10 bases between. Germline V gene lookup returns CDR1 KGHSH and CDR2 LQKENI. This clonotype was counted a few times. Each donor (without exception) was a healthy Caucasian. These same records also appear under a second study, on yellow fever vaccine responses in identical twins. This second study notes: Reportedly, the response of twins' T cells to the vaccine seemed partly convergent, partly personalized.

This clonotype was obtained from a young woman in good health. The J gene is TRBJ2-7, the V gene TRBV18, with D possibly matching TRBD1 (6 bases). The sequenced sample was PBMCs. The DNA for the CDR3 is TGTGCCAGCTCACTACAAGGGGGCTACGAGCAGTACGTC. It translates to CASSLQGGYEQYV.